This paragraph covers one T cell receptor (beta chain) sequence. This entry is derived from a study of CD8 T cells in Susac syndrome. The authors reverse transcribed roughly 0.5 to 1 ug RNA with random hexamers. By means of immunoSEQ multiplex PCR, TCR beta CDR3 spanning 54 Vbeta and 13 Jbeta underwent amplification. TCRdb analysed the immunoSEQ multiplex PCR reads with MiXCR anew, one entry per CDR3 protein. The table records around 120,000 distinct CDR3 sequences, around 94% of them present only once. Per the germline V gene, CDR1 is GTSNPN and CDR2 is SVGIG (reference sequence). The ends were cut back, 2 bases at V and 4 bases at J, with 7 bases in the middle. The CDR3 has 12 residues.

The sample taken for sequencing was CD4+ T cells from PBMCs. This receptor was identified in a human donor with multiple sclerosis. The V and J genes are TRBV30 and TRBJ2-3, with D hard to call. The CDR3 coding sequence is TGTGCCTGGAGTAATGGAGCAGATACGCAGTATTTT. Encoded protein: CAWSNGADTQYF.